This T cell receptor beta chain emerged from a study of T-cell memory formation after mild COVID-19. Overall study: Clusters were largely donor specific. Study-wide results and caveats: Contracting CD8+ clones were enriched in EMRA, CD4+ mainly in CM and EM.

This clonotype has just a few counts. Its antigen is currently unknown. TCRdb redid the calling of the 5' RACE reads with MiXCR, one entry per CDR3 protein. The table lists roughly 560,000 distinct CDR3 sequences, around 20% of them singletons. V was cut by 3 bases and J by 7 bases, with 9 bases left in between. There are 12 residues in the CDR3. Looked up from germline, CDR1 is SEHNR and CDR2 is FQNEAQ (reference sequence). The receptor comes from an adult woman who had mild COVID-19 (a few samples of this study predate the infection). Cell type and time point are not known. Sequenced sample: PBMCs or a T cell subset sorted from them (not recorded which). The chain has TRBV7-9 and TRBJ1-1; the D gene is possibly TRBD1 (5 bases). The CDR3: CASSLRGNEAFF. CDR3 nucleotides: TGTGCCAGCAGCTTGAGGGGTAATGAAGCTTTCTTT.